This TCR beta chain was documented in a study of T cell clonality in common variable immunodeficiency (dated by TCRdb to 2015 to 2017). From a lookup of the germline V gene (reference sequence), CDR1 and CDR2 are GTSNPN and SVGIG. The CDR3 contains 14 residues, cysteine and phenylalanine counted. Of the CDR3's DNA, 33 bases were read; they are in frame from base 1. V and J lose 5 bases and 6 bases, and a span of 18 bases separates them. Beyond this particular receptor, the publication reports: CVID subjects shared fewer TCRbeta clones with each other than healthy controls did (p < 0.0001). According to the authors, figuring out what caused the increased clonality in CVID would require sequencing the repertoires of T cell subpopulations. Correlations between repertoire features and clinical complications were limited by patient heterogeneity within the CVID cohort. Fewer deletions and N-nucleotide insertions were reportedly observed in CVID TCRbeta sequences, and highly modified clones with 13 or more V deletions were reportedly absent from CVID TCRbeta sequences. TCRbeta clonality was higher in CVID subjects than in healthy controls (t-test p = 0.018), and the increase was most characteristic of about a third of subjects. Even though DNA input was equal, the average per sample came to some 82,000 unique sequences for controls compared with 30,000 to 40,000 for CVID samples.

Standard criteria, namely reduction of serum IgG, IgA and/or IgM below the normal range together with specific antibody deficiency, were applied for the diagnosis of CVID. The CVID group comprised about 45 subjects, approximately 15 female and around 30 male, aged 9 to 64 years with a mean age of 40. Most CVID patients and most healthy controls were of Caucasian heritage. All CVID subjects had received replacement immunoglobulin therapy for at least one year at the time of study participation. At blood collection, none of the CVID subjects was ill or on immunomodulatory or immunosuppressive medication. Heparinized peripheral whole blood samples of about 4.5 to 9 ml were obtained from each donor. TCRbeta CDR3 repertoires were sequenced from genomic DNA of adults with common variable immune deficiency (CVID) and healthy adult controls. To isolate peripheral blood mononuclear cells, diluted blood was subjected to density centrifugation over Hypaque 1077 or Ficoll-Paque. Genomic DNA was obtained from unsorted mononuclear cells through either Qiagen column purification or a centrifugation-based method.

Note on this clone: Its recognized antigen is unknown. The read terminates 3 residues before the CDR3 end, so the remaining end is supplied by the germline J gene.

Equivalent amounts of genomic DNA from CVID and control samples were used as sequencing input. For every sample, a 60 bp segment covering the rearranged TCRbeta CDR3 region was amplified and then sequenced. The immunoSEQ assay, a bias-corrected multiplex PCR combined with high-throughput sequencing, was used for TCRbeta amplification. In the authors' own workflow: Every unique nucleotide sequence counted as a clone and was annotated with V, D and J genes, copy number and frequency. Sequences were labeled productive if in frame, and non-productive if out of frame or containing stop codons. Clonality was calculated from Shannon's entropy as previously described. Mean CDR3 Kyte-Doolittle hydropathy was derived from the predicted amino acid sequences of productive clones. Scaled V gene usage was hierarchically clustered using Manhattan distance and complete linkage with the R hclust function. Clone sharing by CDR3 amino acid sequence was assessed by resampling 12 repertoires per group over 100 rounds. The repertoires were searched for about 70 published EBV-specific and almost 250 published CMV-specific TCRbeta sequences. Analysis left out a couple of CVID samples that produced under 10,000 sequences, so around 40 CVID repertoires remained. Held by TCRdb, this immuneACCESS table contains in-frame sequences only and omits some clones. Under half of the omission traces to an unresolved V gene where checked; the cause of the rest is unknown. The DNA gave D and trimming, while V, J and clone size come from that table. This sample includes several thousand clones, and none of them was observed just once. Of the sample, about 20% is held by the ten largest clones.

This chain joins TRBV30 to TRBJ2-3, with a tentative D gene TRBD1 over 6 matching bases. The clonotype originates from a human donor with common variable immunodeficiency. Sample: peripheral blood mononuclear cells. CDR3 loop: CAWDRPKGRDTQYF. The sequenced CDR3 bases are TGTGCCTGGGACAGGCCAAAGGGCAGGGATACG.